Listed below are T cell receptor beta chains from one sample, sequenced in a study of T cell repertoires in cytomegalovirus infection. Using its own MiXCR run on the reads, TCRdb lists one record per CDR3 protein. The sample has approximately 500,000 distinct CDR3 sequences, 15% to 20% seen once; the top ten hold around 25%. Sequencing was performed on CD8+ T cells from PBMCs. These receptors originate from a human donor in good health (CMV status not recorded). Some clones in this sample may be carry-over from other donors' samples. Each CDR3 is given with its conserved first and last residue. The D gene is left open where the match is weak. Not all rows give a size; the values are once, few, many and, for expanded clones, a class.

CDR3nt: TGTGCCAGCACTGACAAGGACAGGGGCTATGGCTACACCTTC; CDR3aa: CASTDKDRGYGYTF; v_gene: TRBV9; j_gene: TRBJ1-2; abundance: NA; d_gene: TRBD1
CDR3nt: TGTGCTAGTGGTTTGGACGGGAACTCCTACAATGAGCAGTTCTTC; CDR3aa: CASGLDGNSYNEQFF; v_gene: TRBV12-5; j_gene: TRBJ2-1; abundance: many; d_gene: NA
CDR3nt: TGTGCCAGCAGCACCATAGACAGGGGGAACACTGAAGCTTTCTTT; CDR3aa: CASSTIDRGNTEAFF; v_gene: TRBV11-1; j_gene: TRBJ1-1; abundance: many; d_gene: TRBD1
CDR3nt: TGTGCCAGCAGCGGAGGGACAGGGGGCGCGCCCCAGTACTTC; CDR3aa: CASSGGTGGAPQYF; v_gene: TRBV25-1; j_gene: TRBJ2-5; abundance: many; d_gene: TRBD1
CDR3nt: TGTGCCAGTAGTATTGGGGGCTTGGACCCACCCATTTTT; CDR3aa: CASSIGGLDPPIF; v_gene: TRBV19; j_gene: TRBJ1-3; abundance: few; d_gene: NA
CDR3nt: TGCCTTTCCCGGGGCACTGAAGCTTTCTTT; CDR3aa: CLSRGTEAFF; v_gene: TRBV5-1; j_gene: TRBJ1-1; abundance: few; d_gene: NA
CDR3nt: TGTGCCAGCAGGGGGGGGTTCGAAAACTATGGCTACACCTTC; CDR3aa: CASRGGFENYGYTF; v_gene: TRBV11-2; j_gene: TRBJ1-2; abundance: few; d_gene: NA
CDR3nt: TGTGCCAGCAGCCTTAGCGGGAGGGAAGAGACCCAGTACTTC; CDR3aa: CASSLSGREETQYF; v_gene: TRBV28; j_gene: TRBJ2-5; abundance: many; d_gene: TRBD2
CDR3nt: TGCGCCAGCAGCCAGCTGACCCCGACGGGGGGGTCACCCCTCCACTTT; CDR3aa: CASSQLTPTGGSPLHF; v_gene: TRBV4-1; j_gene: TRBJ1-6; abundance: NA; d_gene: NA
CDR3nt: TGTGCCAGCAGCGCGTTCCGTCTTTTTAGCGGGAGTAGGCCAGATACGCAGTATTTT; CDR3aa: CASSAFRLFSGSRPDTQYF; v_gene: TRBV9; j_gene: TRBJ2-3; abundance: few; d_gene: TRBD2
CDR3nt: TGTGCCAGCAGCGTCCCCGCAGGGGCCGCGAACACCGGGGAGCTGTTTTTT; CDR3aa: CASSVPAGAANTGELFF; v_gene: TRBV9; j_gene: TRBJ2-2; abundance: NA; d_gene: NA
CDR3nt: TGTGCCAGCAGCTGGACAGTTACTAGCACAGATACGCAGTATTTT; CDR3aa: CASSWTVTSTDTQYF; v_gene: TRBV5-8; j_gene: TRBJ2-3; abundance: few; d_gene: NA
CDR3nt: TGTGCCAGCAGTTACCGCCCAAGGGAAAGGCACTTC; CDR3aa: CASSYRPRERHF; v_gene: TRBV6-2/TRBV6-3; j_gene: TRBJ2-5; abundance: many; d_gene: NA
CDR3nt: TGTGCCAGCAGAACCAGGGTACCCTACGAGCAGTACTTC; CDR3aa: CASRTRVPYEQYF; v_gene: TRBV2; j_gene: TRBJ2-7; abundance: few; d_gene: NA
CDR3nt: TGTGCCAGCAGTCCCCGACAGGGGAAAGGTCTAGGCAATCAGCCCCAGCATTTT; CDR3aa: CASSPRQGKGLGNQPQHF; v_gene: TRBV28; j_gene: TRBJ1-5; abundance: NA; d_gene: TRBD1
CDR3nt: TGTGCCAGCAGCTTTATGCGGGACGAGCAGTACTTC; CDR3aa: CASSFMRDEQYF; v_gene: TRBV7-2; j_gene: TRBJ2-7; abundance: many; d_gene: NA
CDR3nt: TGTGCCAGCAGTGAAGCGCTTCGTAGGGGATTCAATCAGCCCCAGCATTTT; CDR3aa: CASSEALRRGFNQPQHF; v_gene: TRBV6-1; j_gene: TRBJ1-5; abundance: many; d_gene: NA
CDR3nt: TGTGCCAGCAGTTACTCCCCGCTGAGCAACCAGTTCTTC; CDR3aa: CASSYSPLSNQFF; v_gene: TRBV6-2/TRBV6-3; j_gene: TRBJ2-1; abundance: NA; d_gene: NA
CDR3nt: TGTGCCACCAGAACCTTAGGACAGGCCTCCTTCGGGGCCAACGTCCTGACTTTC; CDR3aa: CATRTLGQASFGANVLTF; v_gene: TRBV24-1; j_gene: TRBJ2-6; abundance: NA; d_gene: TRBD1
CDR3nt: TGCGCCAGCAGCCCCCATCAGAAGAACACCGGGGAGCTGTTTTTT; CDR3aa: CASSPHQKNTGELFF; v_gene: TRBV4-1; j_gene: TRBJ2-2; abundance: once; d_gene: NA
CDR3nt: TGTGCCACCAGCAGAGTTGGGGGTAGTAATGAAAAACTGTTTTTT; CDR3aa: CATSRVGGSNEKLFF; v_gene: TRBV15; j_gene: TRBJ1-4; abundance: NA; d_gene: NA
CDR3nt: TGTGCCAGTAGTACTGTCGGGGGGAGCACTGAAGCTTTCTTT; CDR3aa: CASSTVGGSTEAFF; v_gene: TRBV19; j_gene: TRBJ1-1; abundance: few; d_gene: NA
CDR3nt: TGTGCCACCAGTCACGGGGGCACCGGGGAGCTGTTTTTT; CDR3aa: CATSHGGTGELFF; v_gene: TRBV24-1; j_gene: TRBJ2-2; abundance: few; d_gene: NA
CDR3nt: TGTGCCAGCTCGGACCGACAGGGAACTGGAAACACCATATATTTT; CDR3aa: CASSDRQGTGNTIYF; v_gene: TRBV3-1; j_gene: TRBJ1-3; abundance: few; d_gene: TRBD1
CDR3nt: TGTGCCAGCAGGGATGACAGGGCGGCGCAAGAGACCCAGTACTTC; CDR3aa: CASRDDRAAQETQYF; v_gene: TRBV11-2; j_gene: TRBJ2-5; abundance: many; d_gene: TRBD1
CDR3nt: TGTGCCAGCAGCCACAGGGGGGGAAGCACAGATACGCAGTATTTT; CDR3aa: CASSHRGGSTDTQYF; v_gene: TRBV13; j_gene: TRBJ2-3; abundance: NA; d_gene: NA
CDR3nt: TGTGCCAGCAGCCCCCGGGACAGAGTAGGGGAGACCCAGTACTTC; CDR3aa: CASSPRDRVGETQYF; v_gene: TRBV7-9; j_gene: TRBJ2-5; abundance: many; d_gene: TRBD1
CDR3nt: TGCGCCAGCAGCCGCTCAGGGCTAGCTAGCACCAATGAGCAGTTCTTC; CDR3aa: CASSRSGLASTNEQFF; v_gene: TRBV4-1; j_gene: TRBJ2-1; abundance: many; d_gene: NA
CDR3nt: TGTGCCACCAGTGATTATGGCGTTGAGACCCAGTACTTC; CDR3aa: CATSDYGVETQYF; v_gene: TRBV24-1; j_gene: TRBJ2-5; abundance: many; d_gene: NA
CDR3nt: TGTGCCAGCAGCTTGGACTATGAACAGGGACGAGTTGCTGGCTACACCTTC; CDR3aa: CASSLDYEQGRVAGYTF; v_gene: TRBV5-6; j_gene: TRBJ1-2; abundance: once; d_gene: NA
CDR3nt: TGTGCCAGCTTCTCCCCTTTTAAGCGAATGAACACCGGGGAGCTGTTTTTT; CDR3aa: CASFSPFKRMNTGELFF; v_gene: TRBV28; j_gene: TRBJ2-2; abundance: many; d_gene: NA
CDR3nt: TGCGCCAGCAGCACGGAAGGGAGTCAGCCCCAGCATTTT; CDR3aa: CASSTEGSQPQHF; v_gene: TRBV5-1; j_gene: TRBJ1-5; abundance: few; d_gene: NA
CDR3nt: TGTGCCAGCAGTTACCTTCGAAGCCAGTACTTC; CDR3aa: CASSYLRSQYF; v_gene: TRBV6-2/TRBV6-3; j_gene: TRBJ2-7; abundance: NA; d_gene: NA
CDR3nt: TGTGCCAGCAGTCCCCCACTAGCGACCTTCTACGAGCAGTACTTC; CDR3aa: CASSPPLATFYEQYF; v_gene: TRBV27; j_gene: TRBJ2-7; abundance: NA; d_gene: TRBD2
CDR3nt: TGTGCCAGCAGCGTCCAATCGGACACTAGCTCCTATAATTCACCCCTCCACTTT; CDR3aa: CASSVQSDTSSYNSPLHF; v_gene: TRBV9; j_gene: TRBJ1-6; abundance: many; d_gene: NA
CDR3nt: TGTGCCAGCAGCAGGGGCGGGAGCGGCGATGAGCAGTTCTTC; CDR3aa: CASSRGGSGDEQFF; v_gene: TRBV11-2; j_gene: TRBJ2-1; abundance: many; d_gene: TRBD2
CDR3nt: TGTGCCAGTAGTATAGATCGGGGACAGGTGAACACTGAAGCTTTCTTT; CDR3aa: CASSIDRGQVNTEAFF; v_gene: TRBV19; j_gene: TRBJ1-1; abundance: NA; d_gene: TRBD1
CDR3nt: TGTGCCAGCAGCGTTAACAGTGGAGGAGGAGAGACCCAGTACTTC; CDR3aa: CASSVNSGGGETQYF; v_gene: TRBV9; j_gene: TRBJ2-5; abundance: few; d_gene: NA
CDR3nt: TGTGCCAGCAGTTCGGAGACTAGCGGGGGAAGACTTGGGGCCAACGTCCTGACTTTC; CDR3aa: CASSSETSGGRLGANVLTF; v_gene: TRBV27; j_gene: TRBJ2-6; abundance: NA; d_gene: TRBD2
CDR3nt: TGCAGCGCTGAGGGAGGGAATGAGCAGTTCTTC; CDR3aa: CSAEGGNEQFF; v_gene: TRBV29-1; j_gene: TRBJ2-1; abundance: NA; d_gene: TRBD2
CDR3nt: TGTGCCAGCAGCTTAGTACAATACACTGAAGCTTTCTTT; CDR3aa: CASSLVQYTEAFF; v_gene: TRBV11-2; j_gene: TRBJ1-1; abundance: few; d_gene: NA
CDR3nt: TGTGCCAGCAGAACTGGGACAGTCAATCAGCCCCAGCATTTT; CDR3aa: CASRTGTVNQPQHF; v_gene: TRBV27; j_gene: TRBJ1-5; abundance: NA; d_gene: TRBD1
CDR3nt: TGTGCCAGCAGCTTGACCGGGACAGGGGTTCAGCCCCAGCATTTT; CDR3aa: CASSLTGTGVQPQHF; v_gene: TRBV5-6; j_gene: TRBJ1-5; abundance: NA; d_gene: TRBD1
CDR3nt: TGTGCCAGCAGTAGCAACAGGGACGGCCCCAGGAACTATGGCTACACCTTC; CDR3aa: CASSSNRDGPRNYGYTF; v_gene: TRBV6-1; j_gene: TRBJ1-2; abundance: many; d_gene: NA